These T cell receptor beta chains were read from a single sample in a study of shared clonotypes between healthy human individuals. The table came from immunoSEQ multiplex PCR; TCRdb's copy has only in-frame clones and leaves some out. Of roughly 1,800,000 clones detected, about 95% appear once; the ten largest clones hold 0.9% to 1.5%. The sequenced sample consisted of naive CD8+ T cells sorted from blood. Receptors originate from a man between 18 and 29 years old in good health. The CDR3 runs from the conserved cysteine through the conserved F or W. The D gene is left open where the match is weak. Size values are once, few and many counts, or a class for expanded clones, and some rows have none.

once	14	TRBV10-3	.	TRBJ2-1	TGTGCCATCAGTGGGGGGGACTCGCTAAATGAGCAGTTCTTC	CAISGGDSLNEQFF
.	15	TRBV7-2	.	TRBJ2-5	TGTGCCAGCAGCTTGTACGGTAGCGGACAAGAGACCCAGTACTTC	CASSLYGSGQETQYF
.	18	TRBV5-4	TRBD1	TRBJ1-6	TGTGCCAGCAGCCCCGGACAGGGAGGGTTCGCCTATAATTCACCCCTCCACTTT	CASSPGQGGFAYNSPLHF
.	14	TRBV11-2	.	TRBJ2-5	TGTGCCAGCAGCATCGACTCACAGGAAGAGACCCAGTACTTC	CASSIDSQEETQYF
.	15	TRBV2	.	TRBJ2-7	TGTGCCAGCAGTGAACGGGTATCAGCGGTCAACGAGCAGTACTTC	CASSERVSAVNEQYF
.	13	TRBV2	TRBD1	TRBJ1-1	TGTGCCAGCAGAAGGGGACAGGGGACTGAAGCTTTCTTT	CASRRGQGTEAFF
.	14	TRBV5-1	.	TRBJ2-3	TGCGCCAGCAGCTTGGCTGGGTGGGCAGATACGCAGTATTTT	CASSLAGWADTQYF
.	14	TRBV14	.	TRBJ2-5	TGTGCCAGCAGCCAAGGAAACGGGCAAGAGACCCAGTACTTC	CASSQGNGQETQYF
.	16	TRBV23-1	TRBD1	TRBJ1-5	TGCGCCAGCAGTCCCGACAGGGGGACAGGCAATCAGCCCCAGCATTTT	CASSPDRGTGNQPQHF
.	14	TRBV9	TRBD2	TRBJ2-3	TGTGCCAGCAGCGTGGGACTAGCATTGGATACGCAGTATTTT	CASSVGLALDTQYF
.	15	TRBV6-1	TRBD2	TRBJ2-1	TGTGCCAGCAGTGACCAGCGGGGGGGCTTCAATGAGCAGTTCTTC	CASSDQRGGFNEQFF
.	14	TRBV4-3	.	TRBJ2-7	TGCGCCAGCAGCCAAGATCCCTACCACTACGAGCAGTACTTC	CASSQDPYHYEQYF
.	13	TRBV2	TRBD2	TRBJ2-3	TGTGCCACACAGCGGGGGGGCCCAGATACGCAGTATTTT	CATQRGGPDTQYF
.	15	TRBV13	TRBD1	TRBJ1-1	TGTGCCAGCAGCTCCGAACAGGGGTTAGGCACTGAAGCTTTCTTT	CASSSEQGLGTEAFF
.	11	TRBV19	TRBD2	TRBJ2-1	TGTGCCAGTAAGCGGGACTATGAGCAGTTCTTC	CASKRDYEQFF
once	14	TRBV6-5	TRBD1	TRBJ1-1	TGTGCCAGCAGCGGGTATACAGGGGGCACTGAAGCTTTCTTT	CASSGYTGGTEAFF
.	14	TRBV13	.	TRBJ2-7	TGTGCCAGCAGCCACGGGGCGGCGGGCTACGAGCAGTACTTC	CASSHGAAGYEQYF
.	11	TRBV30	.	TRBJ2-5	TGTGCCTGGAGTCTTGGAGAGACCCAGTACTTC	CAWSLGETQYF
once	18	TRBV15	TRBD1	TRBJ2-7	TGTGCCACCAGCCGCCCGTCGGGCGGGGACAGGGGAAACTACGAGCAGTACTTC	CATSRPSGGDRGNYEQYF
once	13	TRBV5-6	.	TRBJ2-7	TGTGCCAGCAGCTATAGGGAATCCTACGAGCAGTACTTC	CASSYRESYEQYF
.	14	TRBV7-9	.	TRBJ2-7	TGTGCCAGCAGCTTAGATGTAGGAGTCAACGAGCAGTACTTC	CASSLDVGVNEQYF
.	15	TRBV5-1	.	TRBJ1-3	TGCGCCAGCAGCTTGGAAGGAGGATCTGGAAACACCATATATTTT	CASSLEGGSGNTIYF
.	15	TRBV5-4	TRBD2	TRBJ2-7	TGTGCCAGCAGCCCTTCGGGGAGCGGGATCCACGAGCAGTACTTC	CASSPSGSGIHEQYF
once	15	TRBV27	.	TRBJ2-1	TGTGCCAGCAGTTTAAGGGACCCCTCCTACAATGAGCAGTTCTTC	CASSLRDPSYNEQFF
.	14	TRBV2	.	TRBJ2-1	TGTGCCAGCAGTACGGGGACGGTGTACAATGAGCAGTTCTTC	CASSTGTVYNEQFF
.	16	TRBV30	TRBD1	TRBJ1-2	TGTGCCTGGAGTGTAGGTGGGACAGGGGGCTATCATGGCTACACCTTC	CAWSVGGTGGYHGYTF
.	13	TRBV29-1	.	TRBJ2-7	TGCAGCGTTGAGACGTCCGGGCCCGGCGAGCAGTACTTC	CSVETSGPGEQYF
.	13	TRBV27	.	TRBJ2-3	TGTGCCAGCAGTTTTGGTAATATTGATACGCAGTATTTT	CASSFGNIDTQYF
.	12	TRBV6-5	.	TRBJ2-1	TGTGCCAGCAGTCCAGGTTACAATGAGCAGTTCTTC	CASSPGYNEQFF
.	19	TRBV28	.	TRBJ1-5	TGTGCCAGCTCCCCCGTCCCGGCAGGGTCTTTTGAGGGCAATCAGCCCCAGCATTTT	CASSPVPAGSFEGNQPQHF
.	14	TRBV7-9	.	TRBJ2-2	TGTGCCAGCAGCCCACCAGGGGTAACCGGGGAGCTGTTTTTT	CASSPPGVTGELFF
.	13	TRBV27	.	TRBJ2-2	TGTGCCAGCAGCCAACTAGTGGGCGGGGAGCTGTTTTTT	CASSQLVGGELFF
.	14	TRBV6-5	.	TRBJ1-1	TGTGCCAGCAGTTACATGGGGTCAGCCGTCGAGGCTTTCTTT	CASSYMGSAVEAFF
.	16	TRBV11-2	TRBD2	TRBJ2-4	TGTGCCAGCAGCTTAACTAGCGGGGGGGCCAAAAACATTCAGTACTTC	CASSLTSGGAKNIQYF
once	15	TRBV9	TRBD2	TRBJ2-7	TGTGCCAGCAGCGTAAGCGGGAGTGGGCTCTACGAGCAGTACTTC	CASSVSGSGLYEQYF
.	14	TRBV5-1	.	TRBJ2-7	TGCGCCAGCAGCTTGCGGCCCGGGCTTGGCGAGCAGTACTTC	CASSLRPGLGEQYF
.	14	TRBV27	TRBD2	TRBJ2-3	TGTGCCAGCAGTTTTACTAGCGGAACAGATACGCAGTATTTT	CASSFTSGTDTQYF
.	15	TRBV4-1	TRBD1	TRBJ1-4	TGCGCCAGCAGCCAAGATGGGACAGGGGCTGAAAAACTGTTTTTT	CASSQDGTGAEKLFF
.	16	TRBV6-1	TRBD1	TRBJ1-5	TGTGCCAGCAGTGAACGGCGAGGGACAGAACATCAGCCCCAGCATTTT	CASSERRGTEHQPQHF
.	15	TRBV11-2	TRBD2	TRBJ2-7	TGTGCCAGCAGCTCAGGGGCGGGAGGCCCCTACGAGCAGTACTTC	CASSSGAGGPYEQYF
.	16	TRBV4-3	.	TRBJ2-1	TGCGCCAGCAGCCCCCGAGGGGCGGCTTCCTACAATGAGCAGTTCTTC	CASSPRGAASYNEQFF
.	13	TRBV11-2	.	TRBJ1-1	TGTGCCAGCAGCTTAGATAGCTCCACTGAAGCTTTCTTT	CASSLDSSTEAFF
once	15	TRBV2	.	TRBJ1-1	TGTGCCAGCAGTGAAGCGGGGGACACTAACACTGAAGCTTTCTTT	CASSEAGDTNTEAFF
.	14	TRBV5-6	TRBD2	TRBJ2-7	TGTGCCAGCAGCGCCGGACTAGGTAGCTACGAGCAGTACTTC	CASSAGLGSYEQYF
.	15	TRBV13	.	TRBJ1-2	TGTGCCAGCAGCCAAAACCCCGGGACCCTCAATGGCTACACCTTC	CASSQNPGTLNGYTF
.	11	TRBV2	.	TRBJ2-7	TGTGCCAGCAGGGAGAGATACGAGCAGTACTTC	CASRERYEQYF
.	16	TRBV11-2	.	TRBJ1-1	TGTGCCAGCAGCTTAGATCTGGGCGGGGGTATTGCTGAAGCTTTCTTT	CASSLDLGGGIAEAFF
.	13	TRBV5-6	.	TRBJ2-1	TGTGCCAGCAGCCCGGGACCCAACAATGAGCAGTTCTTC	CASSPGPNNEQFF
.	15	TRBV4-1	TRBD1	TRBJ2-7	TGCGCCAGCAGCCAAGATCGGGACAGGGGCTACGAGCAGTACTTC	CASSQDRDRGYEQYF
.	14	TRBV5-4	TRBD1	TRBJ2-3	TGTGCCAGCAGCTTTGCAGGGGGCGCCGATACGCAGTATTTT	CASSFAGGADTQYF
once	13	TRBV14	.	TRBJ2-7	TGTGCCAGCAGCTACTACCAGGGCTACGAGCAGTACTTC	CASSYYQGYEQYF
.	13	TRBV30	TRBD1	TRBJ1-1	TGTGCCTGGGGGACAGGGGTGAACACTGAAGCTTTCTTT	CAWGTGVNTEAFF
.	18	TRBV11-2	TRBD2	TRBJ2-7	TGTGCCAGCAGCCTACTGCTGGGTGCGACTAGCGCGTCCTACGAGCAGTACTTC	CASSLLLGATSASYEQYF
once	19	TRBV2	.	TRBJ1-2	TGTGCCAGCAGTACCGGGGAGTTCGGGGCCCTGGGGTTAGTGAGTGGCTACACCTTC	CASSTGEFGALGLVSGYTF
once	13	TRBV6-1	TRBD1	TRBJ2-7	TGTGCCAGCAGTCCAAGGGGGCAGTACGAGCAGTACTTC	CASSPRGQYEQYF
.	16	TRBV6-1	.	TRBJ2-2	TGTGCCAGCAGTGAAGCGGCAGGTTGGAACACCGGGGAGCTGTTTTTT	CASSEAAGWNTGELFF
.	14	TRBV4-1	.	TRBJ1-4	TGCGCCAGCAGCCACAAGGGCCCTAATGAAAAACTGTTTTTT	CASSHKGPNEKLFF
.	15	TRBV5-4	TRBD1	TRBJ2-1	TGTGCCAGCAGCCCCCGGGACAGGGATTCCAATGAGCAGTTCTTC	CASSPRDRDSNEQFF
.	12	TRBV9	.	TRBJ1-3	TGTGCCAGCAGCGCCGACGGAAACACCATATATTTT	CASSADGNTIYF
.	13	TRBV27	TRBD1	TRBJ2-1	TGTGCCAGCAGTCACCGACAGGGTAATGAGCAGTTCTTC	CASSHRQGNEQFF